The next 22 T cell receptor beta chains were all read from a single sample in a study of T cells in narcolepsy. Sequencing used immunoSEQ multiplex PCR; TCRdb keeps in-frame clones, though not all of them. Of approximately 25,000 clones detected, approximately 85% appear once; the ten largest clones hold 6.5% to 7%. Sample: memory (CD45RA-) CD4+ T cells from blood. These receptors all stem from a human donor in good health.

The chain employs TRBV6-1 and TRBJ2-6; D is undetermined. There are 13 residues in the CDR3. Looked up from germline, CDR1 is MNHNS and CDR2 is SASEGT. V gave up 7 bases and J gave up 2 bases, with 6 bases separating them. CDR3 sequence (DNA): TGTGCCAGCATGGTAACTGGGGCCAACGTCCTGACTTTC. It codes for CASMVTGANVLTF.

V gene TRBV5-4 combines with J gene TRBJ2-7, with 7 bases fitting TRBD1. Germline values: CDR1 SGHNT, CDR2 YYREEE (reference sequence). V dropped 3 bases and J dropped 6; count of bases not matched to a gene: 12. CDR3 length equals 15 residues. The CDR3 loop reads CASSYRDRGFGEQYF. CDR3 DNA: TGTGCCAGCAGCTACCGGGACAGAGGTTTTGGCGAGCAGTACTTC.

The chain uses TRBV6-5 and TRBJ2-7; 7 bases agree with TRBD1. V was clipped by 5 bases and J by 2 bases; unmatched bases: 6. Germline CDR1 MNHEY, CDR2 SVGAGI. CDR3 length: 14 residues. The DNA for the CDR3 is TGTGCCAGCAGTACAGGGGACGGGGCCTACGAGCAGTACTTC. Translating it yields CASSTGDGAYEQYF.

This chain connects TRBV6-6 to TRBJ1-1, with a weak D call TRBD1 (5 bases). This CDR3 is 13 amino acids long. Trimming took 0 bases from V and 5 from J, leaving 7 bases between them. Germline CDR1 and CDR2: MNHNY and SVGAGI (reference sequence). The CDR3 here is CASSYSRGTEAFF. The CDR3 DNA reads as TGTGCCAGCAGTTACTCGAGGGGTACTGAAGCTTTCTTT.

The CDR3 is CASSIRPGRGEQYF. CDR3 DNA: TGTGCCAGTAGTATACGACCAGGGAGAGGCGAGCAGTACTTC. The chain joins TRBV19 to TRBJ2-5; D might be TRBD1 or TRBD2, each matching 5 bases. The closer fit of TRBJ2-7 to the DNA end suggests the J call may be wrong. This CDR3 is built from 14 residues. Per germline, CDR1 LNHDA and CDR2 SQIVND (reference sequence).

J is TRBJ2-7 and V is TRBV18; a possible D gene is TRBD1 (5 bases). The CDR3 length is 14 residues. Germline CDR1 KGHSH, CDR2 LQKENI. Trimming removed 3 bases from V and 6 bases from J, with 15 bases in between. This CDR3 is CASSPSQGLREQYF. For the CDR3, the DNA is TGTGCCAGCTCACCTTCGCAGGGTTTGCGCGAGCAGTACTTC.

CDR3 loop: CASSLPDRTNTGELFF. The CDR3 DNA sequence: TGTGCCAGCAGCCTCCCGGACAGGACGAACACCGGGGAGCTGTTTTTT. The chain joins TRBV7-6 to TRBJ2-2; 7 bases line up with TRBD1. The V segment lost 5 bases and the J segment 0 bases; nucleotides outside the gene matches: 6. Germline-derived CDR1 and CDR2 are SGHVS and FNYEAQ. The CDR3 has 16 amino acids.

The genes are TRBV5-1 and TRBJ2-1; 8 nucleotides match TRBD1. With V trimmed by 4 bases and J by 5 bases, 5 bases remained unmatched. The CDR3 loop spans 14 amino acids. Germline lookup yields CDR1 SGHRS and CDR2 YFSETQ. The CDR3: CASSLQGAHNEQFF. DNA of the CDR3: TGCGCCAGCAGCCTTCAGGGGGCCCACAATGAGCAGTTCTTC. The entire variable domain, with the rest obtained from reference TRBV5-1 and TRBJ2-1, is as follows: KAGVTQTPRYLIKTRGQQVTLSCSPISGHRSVSWYQQTPGQGLQFLFEYFSETQRNKGNFPGRFSGRQFSNSRSEMNVSTLELGDSALYLCASSLQGAHNEQFFGPGTRLTVL.

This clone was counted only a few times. The CDR3: CASSLTGFGEKLFF. CDR3 DNA sequence: TGTGCCAGCAGCTTAACAGGGTTCGGGGAAAAACTGTTTTTT. The rearrangement uses TRBV5-6 and TRBJ1-4; D might be TRBD1 (6 bases). From germline, CDR1 is SGHDT and CDR2 YYEEEE. This CDR3 is 14 amino acids long. V lost 2 bases to trimming and J lost 8 bases, with 13 bases between them. The full variable domain, with the rest looked up from reference TRBV5-6 and TRBJ1-4, is DAGVTQSPTHLIKTRGQQVTLRCSPKSGHDTVSWYQQALGQGPQFIFQYYEEEERQRGNFPDRFSGHQFPNYSSELNVNALLLGDSALYLCASSLTGFGEKLFFGSGTQLSVL.

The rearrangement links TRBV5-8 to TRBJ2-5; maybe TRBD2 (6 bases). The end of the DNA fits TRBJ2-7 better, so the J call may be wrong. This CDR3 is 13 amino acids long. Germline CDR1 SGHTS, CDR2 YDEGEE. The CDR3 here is CASSRDLRAEQYF. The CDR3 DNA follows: TGTGCCAGCAGCAGGGACTTAAGAGCCGAGCAGTACTTC.

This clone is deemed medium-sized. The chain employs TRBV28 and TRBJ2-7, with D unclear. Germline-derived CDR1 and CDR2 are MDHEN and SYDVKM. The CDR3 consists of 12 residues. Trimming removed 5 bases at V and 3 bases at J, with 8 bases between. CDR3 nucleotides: TGTGCCAGCAGTGTCGAGATCTACGAGCAGTACTTC. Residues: CASSVEIYEQYF.

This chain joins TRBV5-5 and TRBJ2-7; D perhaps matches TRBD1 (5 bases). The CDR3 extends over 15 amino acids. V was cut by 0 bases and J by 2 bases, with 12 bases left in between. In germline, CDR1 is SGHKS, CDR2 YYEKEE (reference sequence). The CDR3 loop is CASSLASAGPYEQYF. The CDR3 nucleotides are TGTGCCAGCAGCTTGGCATCGGCAGGGCCCTACGAGCAGTACTTC.

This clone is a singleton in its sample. CDR3 sequence: CASSPWDIPGEQYF. CDR3 DNA sequence: TGTGCCAGCAGCCCGTGGGACATTCCAGGCGAGCAGTACTTC. The rearrangement links TRBV7-9 to TRBJ2-7; D may be TRBD1 (6 bases). Germline assignment: CDR1 SEHNR and CDR2 FQNEAQ (reference sequence). The CDR3 contains 14 residues. The germline V and J ends were trimmed by 5 bases and 6 bases, with 17 bases remaining between them.

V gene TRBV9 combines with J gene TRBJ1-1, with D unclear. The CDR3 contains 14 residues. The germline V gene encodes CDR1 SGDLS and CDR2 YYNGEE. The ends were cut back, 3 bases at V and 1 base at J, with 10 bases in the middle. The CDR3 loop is CASSARGENTEAFF. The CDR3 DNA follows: TGTGCCAGCAGCGCTCGCGGGGAGAACACTGAAGCTTTCTTT.

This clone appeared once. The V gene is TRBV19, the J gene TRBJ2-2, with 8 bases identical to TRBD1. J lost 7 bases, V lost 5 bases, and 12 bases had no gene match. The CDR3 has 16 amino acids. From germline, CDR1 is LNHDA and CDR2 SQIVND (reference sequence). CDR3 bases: TGTGCCAGTAGTGGGACGGACAGGGTGGGAGGCGGGGAGCTGTTTTTT. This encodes CASSGTDRVGGGELFF. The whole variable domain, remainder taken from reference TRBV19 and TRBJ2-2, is DGGITQSPKYLFRKEGQNVTLSCEQNLNHDAMYWYRQDPGQGLRLIYYSQIVNDFQKGDIAEGYSVSREKKESFPLTVTSAQKNPTAFYLCASSGTDRVGGGELFFGEGSRLTVL.

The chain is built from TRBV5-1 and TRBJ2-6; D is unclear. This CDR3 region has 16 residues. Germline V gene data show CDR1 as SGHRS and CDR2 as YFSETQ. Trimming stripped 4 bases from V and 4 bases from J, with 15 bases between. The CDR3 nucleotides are TGCGCCAGCAGCCTGGGTCCAGAGTCAGGGGCCAACGTCCTGACTTTC. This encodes CASSLGPESGANVLTF.

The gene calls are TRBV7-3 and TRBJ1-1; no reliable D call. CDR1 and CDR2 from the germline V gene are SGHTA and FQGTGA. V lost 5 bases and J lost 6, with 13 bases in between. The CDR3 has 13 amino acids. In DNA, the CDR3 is TGTGCCAGCAGCCCTTCTGAGGACTCTGAAGCTTTCTTT. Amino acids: CASSPSEDSEAFF.

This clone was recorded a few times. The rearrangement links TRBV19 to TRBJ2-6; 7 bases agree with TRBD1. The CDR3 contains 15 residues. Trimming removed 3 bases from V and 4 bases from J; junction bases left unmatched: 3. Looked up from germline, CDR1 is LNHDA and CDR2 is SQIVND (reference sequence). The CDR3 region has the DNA TGTGCCAGTAGTATTACAGGGGTCGGGGCCAACGTCCTGACTTTC. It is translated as CASSITGVGANVLTF.

CDR3 amino acids: CASGLLGSYNEQFF. CDR3 nucleotide sequence: TGTGCCAGCGGCCTGCTCGGCTCCTACAATGAGCAGTTCTTC. The V call is TRBV28, the J call TRBJ2-1, with D unclear. Deletions cut 8 bases from V and 0 bases from J, with 11 bases between. The V gene's germline CDR1 is MDHEN and CDR2 SYDVKM. The CDR3 totals 14 residues.

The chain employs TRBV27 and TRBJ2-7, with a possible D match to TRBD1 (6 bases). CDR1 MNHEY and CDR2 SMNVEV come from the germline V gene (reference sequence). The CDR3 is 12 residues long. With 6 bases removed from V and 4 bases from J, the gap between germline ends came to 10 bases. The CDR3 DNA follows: TGTGCCAGCAGATACAGGGATTACGAGCAGTACTTC. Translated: CASRYRDYEQYF.

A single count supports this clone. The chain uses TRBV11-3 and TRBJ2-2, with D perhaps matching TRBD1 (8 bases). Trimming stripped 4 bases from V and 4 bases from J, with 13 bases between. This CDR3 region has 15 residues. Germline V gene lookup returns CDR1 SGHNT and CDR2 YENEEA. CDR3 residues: CASSSQGGSTGELFF. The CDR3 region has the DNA TGTGCCAGCAGCTCACAGGGGGGGAGCACCGGGGAGCTGTTTTTT.

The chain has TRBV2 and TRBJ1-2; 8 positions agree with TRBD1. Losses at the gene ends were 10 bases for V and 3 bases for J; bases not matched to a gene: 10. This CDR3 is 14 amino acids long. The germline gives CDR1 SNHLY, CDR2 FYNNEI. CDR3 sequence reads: CATNGQGFHYGYTF. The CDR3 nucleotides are TGTGCCACCAATGGACAGGGTTTTCACTATGGCTACACCTTC.